This is a list of T cell receptor beta chains from one sample in a study of identical twins. TCRdb recomputed calls from the 5' RACE reads with MiXCR, one row per CDR3 protein. The sample lists around 530,000 distinct CDR3 sequences; approximately 14% were seen once. These data also formed part of another study, on yellow fever vaccine responses in identical twins.

The sequenced sample consisted of CD4+ T cells sorted from blood. The receptors here all came from a woman aged 18-30 years in good health. CDR3s include the opening cysteine and the closing phenylalanine or tryptophan. The D gene is left open where the match is weak.

cdr3_aa d_call j_call v_call
CSVGNTPATGELFF NA TRBJ2-2 TRBV29-1
CASSPQPGSYNEQFF NA TRBJ2-1 TRBV3-1
CASSLQAGTGELFF NA TRBJ2-2 TRBV7-6
CASSSSSYEQFF NA TRBJ2-1 TRBV6-5
CASSSGTSYEQYF NA TRBJ2-7 TRBV5-1
CASSIPARTSVGNEQFF TRBD2 TRBJ2-1 TRBV19
CASRADRDKSYNEQFF TRBD1 TRBJ2-1 TRBV2
CATLDGVLPTDTQYF NA TRBJ2-3 TRBV7-9
CSVRQGAEAFF TRBD1 TRBJ1-1 TRBV29-1
CASRGQGITGELFF TRBD1 TRBJ2-2 TRBV14
CATSESGRSGNQPQHF NA TRBJ1-5 TRBV24-1
CASSPRQGYYEQYF TRBD1 TRBJ2-7 TRBV3-1
CSATRTSGRSYIQYF TRBD2 TRBJ2-4 TRBV20-1
CASSSRGVANTGELFF TRBD2 TRBJ2-2 TRBV7-2
CASSLGSGQPQHF NA TRBJ1-5 TRBV7-6
CAISGRQGTDEQFF TRBD1 TRBJ2-1 TRBV10-3
CASSQEYSGATDTQYF TRBD2 TRBJ2-3 TRBV3-1
CASSRGLSASSYEQYF TRBD2 TRBJ2-7 TRBV5-1
CASRGNRRNEQFF NA TRBJ2-1 TRBV12-3/TRBV12-4
CAIGQSTDTQYF NA TRBJ2-3 TRBV10-3
CASSPPGGEQYF NA TRBJ2-7 TRBV3-1
CAISEQLEGTEAFF NA TRBJ1-1 TRBV10-3
CATRLVGIYGYTF NA TRBJ1-2 TRBV28
CATSDSRTRRGYNEQFF TRBD2 TRBJ2-1 TRBV24-1
CSARDGQTQYF NA TRBJ2-5 TRBV20-1
CATSGTGSSYNEQFF NA TRBJ2-1 TRBV24-1
CASSPGASGGTLLYNEQFF TRBD2 TRBJ2-1 TRBV18
CASSDPSRLAGVGDTQYF TRBD2 TRBJ2-3 TRBV25-1
CASSLYSPTADTQYF NA TRBJ2-3 TRBV5-6
CASSVGPASCTF NA TRBJ1-2 TRBV9
CSALPPQVVIVETQYF NA TRBJ2-5 TRBV20-1
CASSHIRDRGPSYEQFF TRBD1 TRBJ2-1 TRBV12-3/TRBV12-4
CSARFDSEQFF NA TRBJ2-1 TRBV20-1
CASSQDPGTALGGYTF NA TRBJ1-2 TRBV4-2
CASSPSGGAYTQYF TRBD2 TRBJ2-3 TRBV28
CASSHRTGGLAGLYF TRBD2 TRBJ2-7 TRBV5-1
CASSQGRGVQPAKNIQYF NA TRBJ2-4 TRBV4-1
CSAQGARESLSTDTQYF TRBD2 TRBJ2-3 TRBV20-1
CSVGTAYEQYF NA TRBJ2-7 TRBV29-1
CASSFLGQGVDIQYF TRBD1 TRBJ2-4 TRBV5-1
CASSLDLAGHYNEQFF TRBD2 TRBJ2-1 TRBV11-1
CASSTTSGRYNEQFF NA TRBJ2-1 TRBV12-3/TRBV12-4
CASSSLGGTGELFF NA TRBJ2-2 TRBV7-2
CASSLYRGNNLQETQYF TRBD1 TRBJ2-5 TRBV11-1
CASSPGTGLIIYNEQFF TRBD1 TRBJ2-1 TRBV7-8
CASSLGGLNYGYTF NA TRBJ1-2 TRBV12-3/TRBV12-4
CSSRELENTEAFF NA TRBJ1-1 TRBV29-1
CASRPLGAEREKLFF NA TRBJ1-4 TRBV12-3/TRBV12-4
CASSLYPGDNEQFF NA TRBJ2-1 TRBV5-1
CASSFGQGSETQYF TRBD1 TRBJ2-5 TRBV5-5
CATSRDQSGTEAFF NA TRBJ1-1 TRBV15
CSARGFGGISYEQYF NA TRBJ2-7 TRBV20-1
CASSFWVTTEAFF NA TRBJ1-1 TRBV12-3/TRBV12-4
CASSSGDPYNEQFF NA TRBJ2-1 TRBV11-2
CASRPSGGSYEQYF TRBD2 TRBJ2-7 TRBV28
CASSSQGYEKLFF NA TRBJ1-4 TRBV18
CATSEPGTGGKNIQYF TRBD1 TRBJ2-4 TRBV24-1
CSVEGTSGRELDTQYF TRBD2 TRBJ2-3 TRBV29-1